This is a list of T cell receptor beta chains from one sample in a study of T cell repertoires in cytomegalovirus infection. From the reads, TCRdb called clonotypes with MiXCR, one entry per CDR3 protein. This sample has under 350,000 distinct CDR3 sequences; around a tenth occur once, and the top ten carry about 3.9%. The source material was PBMCs. The receptor source for this set is a human donor in good health (CMV status not recorded). Some clones in this sample may be carry-over from other donors' samples. Each CDR3 is given with its conserved first and last residue. D genes are given only for firm matches. The size entry is marked missing in some rows and otherwise reads once, few, many or a size class.

D	V	J	size	CDR3	DNA
.	TRBV7-2	TRBJ1-1	many	CASSQMRGVGEAFF	TGTGCCAGCAGCCAAATGCGGGGTGTGGGTGAAGCTTTCTTT
.	TRBV7-2	TRBJ1-1	many	CASSQLGVLTEAFF	TGTGCCAGCAGCCAGTTAGGGGTTCTCACTGAAGCTTTCTTT
.	TRBV4-3	TRBJ2-7	few	CASSQDLYSSYEQYF	TGCGCCAGCAGCCAAGATCTATATAGCTCCTACGAGCAGTACTTC
TRBD2	TRBV7-2	TRBJ2-2	many	CASSLGLAGGSNTGELFF	TGTGCCAGCAGCTTAGGACTAGCGGGAGGCTCGAACACCGGGGAGCTGTTTTTT
.	TRBV18	TRBJ1-4	.	CASSKETTNEKLFF	TGTGCCAGCTCAAAGGAGACAACTAATGAAAAACTGTTTTTT
.	TRBV27	TRBJ1-1	few	CASRRPDTEAFF	TGTGCCAGCAGGCGTCCGGACACTGAAGCTTTCTTT
.	TRBV20-1	TRBJ2-7	few	CSVEDSSYEQYF	TGCAGTGTCGAGGACAGCTCCTACGAGCAGTACTTC
TRBD2	TRBV19	TRBJ2-1	many	CASSPLAANEQFF	TGTGCCAGTAGTCCACTAGCGGCCAATGAGCAGTTCTTC
.	TRBV19	TRBJ1-5	few	CASSVDVDSNQPQHF	TGTGCCAGTAGTGTCGACGTGGATAGCAATCAGCCCCAGCATTTT
TRBD2	TRBV28	TRBJ2-1	many	CASSGGGPDNEQFF	TGTGCCAGCAGTGGCGGGGGGCCCGACAATGAGCAGTTCTTC
TRBD1	TRBV6-2/TRBV6-3	TRBJ2-1	few	CASSRDRGSTYNEQFF	TGTGCCAGCAGTAGGGACAGGGGATCTACATACAATGAGCAGTTCTTC
.	TRBV7-2	TRBJ1-5	many	CASSQAEGVQPQHF	TGTGCCAGCAGCCAAGCCGAGGGGGTACAGCCCCAGCATTTT
.	TRBV12-3/TRBV12-4	TRBJ1-5	.	CASSLGGTFNQPQHF	TGTGCCAGCAGTTTAGGTGGGACCTTTAATCAGCCCCAGCATTTT
TRBD2	TRBV20-1	TRBJ2-3	.	CSARWRGGAWDTQYF	TGCAGTGCTAGGTGGCGCGGGGGGGCCTGGGATACGCAGTATTTT
.	TRBV4-2	TRBJ1-1	many	CASSQGGGGTEAFF	TGTGCCAGCAGCCAAGGCGGGGGGGGCACTGAAGCTTTCTTT
.	TRBV6-2/TRBV6-3	TRBJ1-5	few	CASEQSILSNQPQHF	TGTGCCAGCGAACAGTCTATACTTAGCAATCAGCCCCAGCATTTT
.	TRBV5-4	TRBJ2-7	few	CASSLGGSVPTYEQYF	TGTGCCAGCAGCTTGGGAGGAAGCGTACCCACCTACGAGCAGTACTTC
.	TRBV12-3/TRBV12-4	TRBJ1-2	few	CASSPPGPYGYTF	TGTGCCAGCAGCCCCCCAGGGCCCTATGGCTACACCTTC
.	TRBV7-2	TRBJ2-7	many	CASSSRTLYEQYF	TGTGCCAGCAGCTCAAGGACTCTATACGAGCAGTACTTC
.	TRBV7-2	TRBJ2-7	few	CASSDSAGMAYEQYF	TGTGCCAGCAGCGATAGCGCCGGGATGGCCTACGAGCAGTACTTC
.	TRBV10-3	TRBJ2-1	.	CAISGSYNEQFF	TGTGCCATCAGCGGCTCCTACAATGAGCAGTTCTTC
TRBD1	TRBV9	TRBJ2-7	.	CASSVQGASEQYF	TGTGCCAGCAGCGTTCAGGGGGCTTCCGAGCAGTACTTC
.	TRBV27	TRBJ2-1	.	CASSLLGQEQFF	TGTGCCAGCAGTTTATTAGGGCAAGAGCAGTTCTTC
.	TRBV19	TRBJ2-7	few	CASSIVFPYEQYF	TGTGCCAGTAGTATAGTGTTCCCTTACGAGCAGTACTTC
TRBD1	TRBV28	TRBJ1-4	.	CASSFRTGWNEKLFF	TGTGCCAGCAGTTTCCGGACAGGGTGGAATGAAAAACTGTTTTTT
.	TRBV13	TRBJ2-1	few	CASSLASGEQFF	TGTGCCAGCAGCTTAGCCAGCGGGGAGCAGTTCTTC
.	TRBV12-3/TRBV12-4	TRBJ2-7	.	CASSGGYYEQYF	TGTGCCAGCAGCGGAGGATACTACGAGCAGTACTTC
TRBD2	TRBV15	TRBJ2-1	.	CVTSPELAGVYNEQFF	TGTGTCACCAGCCCAGAATTAGCGGGGGTTTACAATGAGCAGTTCTTC
.	TRBV7-2	TRBJ2-1	few	CASSPQAGTYNRAHRRHEQFF	TGTGCCAGCAGCCCCCAAGCCGGGACATATAACCGGGCCCACCGGCGCCATGAGCAGTTCTTC
TRBD2	TRBV4-2	TRBJ2-3	few	CASSPKRTSGEDTQYF	TGTGCCAGCAGCCCGAAGAGGACTAGCGGGGAAGATACGCAGTATTTT
TRBD1	TRBV6-1	TRBJ1-1	.	CASSEVAGGEAFF	TGTGCCAGCAGTGAAGTGGCAGGGGGGGAAGCTTTCTTT
TRBD1	TRBV7-2	TRBJ2-3	many	CASSRFGQGSTDTQYF	TGTGCCAGCAGTCGGTTCGGACAGGGGTCCACAGATACGCAGTATTTT
TRBD1	TRBV6-1	TRBJ1-5	few	CASSMTGGSNQPQHF	TGTGCCAGCAGTATGACAGGGGGTAGCAATCAGCCCCAGCATTTT
.	TRBV20-1	TRBJ2-5	few	CSARVQKGRQMMYQETQYF	TGCAGTGCTAGAGTCCAAAAGGGGAGACAGATGATGTACCAAGAGACCCAGTACTTC
.	TRBV10-3	TRBJ2-1	.	CAISESDLRQGEQFF	TGTGCCATCAGTGAGTCGGACCTTAGGCAGGGTGAGCAGTTCTTC
.	TRBV5-4	TRBJ2-2	.	CASSFDPTGELFF	TGTGCCAGCAGCTTTGACCCAACCGGGGAGCTGTTTTTT
TRBD1	TRBV12-3/TRBV12-4	TRBJ1-2	many	CASSNRGVVRYTF	TGTGCCAGCAGCAACAGGGGAGTTGTTCGCTACACCTTC
.	TRBV11-3	TRBJ2-5	.	CASSLDRGKGEETQYF	TGTGCCAGCAGCTTAGACAGGGGCAAAGGGGAGGAGACCCAGTACTTC
.	TRBV4-1	TRBJ1-4	few	CASSQGGPLGGEKLFF	TGCGCCAGCAGCCAAGGAGGACCCCTCGGGGGTGAAAAACTGTTTTTT
TRBD2	TRBV20-1	TRBJ2-3	.	CSARAPASGRKDTQYF	TGCAGTGCTAGAGCCCCGGCTAGCGGGAGAAAAGATACGCAGTATTTT